The 12 T cell receptor beta chains below come from one sample, sequenced in a study of cytomegalovirus exposure and HLA in healthy donors. TCRdb keeps only in-frame clones here, not all; method: immunoSEQ multiplex PCR. This repertoire shows a few hundred thousand clones, approximately 90% found once; its top ten account for about 0.95%. The sample was PBMCs. Receptors were obtained from a woman aged 18-29 years in good health and CMV-seronegative.

This sequence joins TRBV19 and TRBJ1-1; TRBD1 agrees at 7 bases. V lost 3 bases to trimming and J lost 2 bases; unmatched junction nucleotides: 12. From germline, CDR1 is LNHDA and CDR2 SQIVND (reference sequence). CDR3 length: 17 amino acids. CDR3 DNA: TGTGCCAGTAGTATGGTTTGGACAGGCCTACCCAACACTGAAGCTTTCTTT. Protein: CASSMVWTGLPNTEAFF.

The chain employs TRBV5-1 and TRBJ1-1; D is perhaps TRBD1 (6 bases). Germline CDR1 and CDR2: SGHRS and YFSETQ. Trimming cost V 0 bases and J 3 bases, with 9 bases left between them. CDR3 length: 14 residues. The CDR3 DNA is TGCGCCAGCAGCTTGGCCGGACAGCACACTGAAGCTTTCTTT. Amino acids: CASSLAGQHTEAFF.

CDR3: CASSITLGGQGVGSYEQYF. The CDR3 nucleotides read TGCGCCAGCAGCATCACCTTGGGGGGGCAGGGAGTAGGATCCTACGAGCAGTACTTC. This chain joins TRBV5-1 and TRBJ2-7; a weak D match, TRBD2 (7 bases). The CDR3 has 19 residues. Germline V lookup: CDR1 SGHRS, CDR2 YFSETQ. With 4 bases removed from V and 1 base from J, the gap between germline ends came to 27 bases. The full variable domain, with the rest looked up from reference TRBV5-1 and TRBJ2-7, is KAGVTQTPRYLIKTRGQQVTLSCSPISGHRSVSWYQQTPGQGLQFLFEYFSETQRNKGNFPGRFSGRQFSNSRSEMNVSTLELGDSALYLCASSITLGGQGVGSYEQYFGPGTRLTVT.

This clone was detected once. V usage is TRBV4-2 and J usage is TRBJ2-7, with 10 bases matching TRBD2. Germline V gene lookup returns CDR1 LGHNA and CDR2 YNFKEQ. The CDR3 has 18 amino acids. The ends lost 0 bases at V and 1 base at J; junction bases unmatched: 9. The CDR3 here is CASSQEGRLAGDSYEQYF. The CDR3 DNA follows: TGTGCCAGCAGCCAAGAAGGGAGGCTAGCGGGAGATTCCTACGAGCAGTACTTC.

V usage is TRBV27 and J usage is TRBJ2-7; 8 bases match TRBD2. J gave up 3 bases and V 6 bases, and 7 bases lay outside the gene matches. Germline CDR1 MNHEY, CDR2 SMNVEV (reference sequence). This CDR3 has 14 amino acids. Here the CDR3 reads CASRTGGLHYEQYF. CDR3 coding DNA: TGTGCCAGCAGGACGGGAGGGCTCCACTACGAGCAGTACTTC.

The chain employs TRBV11-2 and TRBJ1-2; 7 nucleotides match TRBD1. The CDR3 sequence is 13 residues long. Germline V gives CDR1 SGHAT, CDR2 FQNNGV. V was clipped by 5 bases and J by 7 bases; unmatched bases: 7. The DNA for the CDR3 is TGTGCCAGCAGCCCAAGGGGGCGCGGTGGCTACACCTTC. This translates into CASSPRGRGGYTF.

The chain carries TRBV28 and TRBJ1-6, with 7 positions matching TRBD1. The V gene end was trimmed by 3 bases and the J gene end by 8 bases; junction bases not matched to a gene: 4. The CDR3 runs to 14 residues. Germline V gives CDR1 MDHEN, CDR2 SYDVKM. CDR3 in amino acids: CASSFRGWDSPLHF. CDR3 in DNA: TGTGCCAGCAGTTTCAGGGGGTGGGATTCACCCCTCCACTTT.

J is TRBJ2-7 and V is TRBV7-9, with TRBD1 matching 10 bases. The trim removed 0 bases at V and 2 bases at J, leaving 4 bases unmatched. The CDR3 runs 16 residues. CDR1 and CDR2 from the germline V gene are SEHNR and FQNEAQ (reference sequence). The CDR3 loop is CASSLAGTGVPYEQYF. For the CDR3, the DNA is TGTGCCAGCAGCTTAGCCGGGACAGGGGTACCCTACGAGCAGTACTTC.

The chain employs TRBV10-3 and TRBJ1-5; D ambiguous. V lost 10 bases to trimming and J lost 1 base, with 14 bases between them. CDR1 ENHRY and CDR2 SYGVKD come from the germline V gene. The CDR3 spans 14 residues. The CDR3 loop is CATEAGLSNQPQHF. DNA of the CDR3: TGTGCCACAGAGGCCGGGTTGAGCAATCAGCCCCAGCATTTT.

The chain employs TRBV2 and TRBJ2-2; 7 bases are a match to TRBD1. This CDR3 comprises 13 residues. CDR1 SNHLY and CDR2 FYNNEI come from the germline V gene. V shed 6 bases and J 6 bases; nucleotides not matched to a gene: 4. This chain's CDR3 is CASRADRAGELFF. The CDR3, as DNA: TGTGCCAGCAGGGCTGACAGGGCCGGGGAGCTGTTTTTT.

The chain recombines TRBV19 with TRBJ1-5; 7 bases map to TRBD1. Germline loops: CDR1 LNHDA, CDR2 SQIVND (reference sequence). J gave up 5 bases and V 0 bases, and 16 bases lay outside the gene matches. The CDR3 contains 19 residues. DNA for the CDR3: TGTGCCAGTAGTATAGACCAATTAACTCCGGGACAGAGGTATCAGCCCCAGCATTTT. Residues: CASSIDQLTPGQRYQPQHF.

The V gene is TRBV11-2, the J gene TRBJ1-6; the match to TRBD1 covers 9 bases. Germline V CDR1 and CDR2: SGHAT, FQNNGV. This CDR3 contains 16 residues. Trimming cost V 2 bases and J 5 bases; bases outside gene matches: 4. The CDR3 DNA is TGTGCCAGCAGCTTAAACCGGGACAGGGATAATTCACCCCTCCACTTT. Translating it yields CASSLNRDRDNSPLHF.